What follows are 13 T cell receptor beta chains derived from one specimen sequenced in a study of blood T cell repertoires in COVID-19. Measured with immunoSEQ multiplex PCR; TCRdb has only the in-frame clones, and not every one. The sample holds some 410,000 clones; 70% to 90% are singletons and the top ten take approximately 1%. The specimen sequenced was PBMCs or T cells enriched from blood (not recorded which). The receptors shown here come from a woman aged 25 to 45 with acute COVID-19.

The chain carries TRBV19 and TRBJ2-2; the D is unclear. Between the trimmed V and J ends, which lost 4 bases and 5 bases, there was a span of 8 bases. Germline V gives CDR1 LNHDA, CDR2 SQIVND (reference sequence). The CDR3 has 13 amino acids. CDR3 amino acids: CASSTPPTGELFF. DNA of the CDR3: TGTGCCAGTAGTACCCCTCCGACCGGGGAGCTGTTTTTT. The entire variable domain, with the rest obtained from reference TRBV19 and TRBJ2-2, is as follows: DGGITQSPKYLFRKEGQNVTLSCEQNLNHDAMYWYRQDPGQGLRLIYYSQIVNDFQKGDIAEGYSVSREKKESFPLTVTSAQKNPTAFYLCASSTPPTGELFFGEGSRLTVL.

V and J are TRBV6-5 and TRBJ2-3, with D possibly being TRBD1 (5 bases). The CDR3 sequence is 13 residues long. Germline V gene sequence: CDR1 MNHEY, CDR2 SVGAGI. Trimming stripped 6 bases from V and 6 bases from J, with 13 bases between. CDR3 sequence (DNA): TGTGCCAGCAGGACAGCACCGTCTGATACGCAGTATTTT. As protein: CASRTAPSDTQYF.

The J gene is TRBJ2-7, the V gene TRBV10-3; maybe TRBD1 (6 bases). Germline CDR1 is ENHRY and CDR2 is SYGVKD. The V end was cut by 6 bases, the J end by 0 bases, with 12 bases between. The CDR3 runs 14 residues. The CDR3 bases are TGTGCCATCAGGACAGGTGGAAGCTCCTACGAGCAGTACTTC. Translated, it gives CAIRTGGSSYEQYF.

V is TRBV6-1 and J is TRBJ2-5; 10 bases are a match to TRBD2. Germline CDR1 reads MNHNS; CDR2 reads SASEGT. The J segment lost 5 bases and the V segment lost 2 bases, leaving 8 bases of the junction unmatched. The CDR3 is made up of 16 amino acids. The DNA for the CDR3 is TGTGCCAGCAGTGAACGGGCTAGCGGGGGTGGGGAGACCCAGTACTTC. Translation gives CASSERASGGGETQYF.

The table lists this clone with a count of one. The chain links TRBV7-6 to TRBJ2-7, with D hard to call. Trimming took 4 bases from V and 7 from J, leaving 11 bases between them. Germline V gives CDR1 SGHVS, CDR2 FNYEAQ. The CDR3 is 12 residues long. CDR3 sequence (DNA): TGTGCCAGCAGCTCATTAGCTGGGGAGCAGTACTTC. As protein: CASSSLAGEQYF.

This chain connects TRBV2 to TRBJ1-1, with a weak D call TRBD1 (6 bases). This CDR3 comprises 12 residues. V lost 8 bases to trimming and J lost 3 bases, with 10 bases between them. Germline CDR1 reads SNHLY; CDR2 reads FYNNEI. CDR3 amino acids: CASGTGYTEAFF. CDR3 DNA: TGTGCCAGCGGTACAGGGTACACTGAAGCTTTCTTT.

The CDR3 DNA sequence: TGTGCCAGTACCTCCGGTCGGAACACTGAAGCTTTCTTT. Protein product: CASTSGRNTEAFF. The V and J genes are TRBV19 and TRBJ1-1; D remains ambiguous. The CDR3 is 13 residues long. Deletions cut 7 bases from V and 1 base from J, with 10 bases between. From germline, CDR1 is LNHDA and CDR2 SQIVND (reference sequence).

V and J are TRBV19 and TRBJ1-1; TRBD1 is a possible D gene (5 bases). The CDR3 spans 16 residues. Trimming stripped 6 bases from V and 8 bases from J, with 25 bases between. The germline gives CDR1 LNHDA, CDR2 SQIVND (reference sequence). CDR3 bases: TGTGCCAGTAGGTCTCGGGGCCGGAGCGGGGTAGGCGAAGCTTTCTTT. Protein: CASRSRGRSGVGEAFF.

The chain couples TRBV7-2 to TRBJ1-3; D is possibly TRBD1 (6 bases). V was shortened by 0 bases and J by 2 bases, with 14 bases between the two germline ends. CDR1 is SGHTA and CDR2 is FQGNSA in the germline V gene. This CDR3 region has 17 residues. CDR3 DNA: TGTGCCAGCAGCTTAGCTTGGGGGGGGCTAACTGGAAACACCATATATTTT. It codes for CASSLAWGGLTGNTIYF.

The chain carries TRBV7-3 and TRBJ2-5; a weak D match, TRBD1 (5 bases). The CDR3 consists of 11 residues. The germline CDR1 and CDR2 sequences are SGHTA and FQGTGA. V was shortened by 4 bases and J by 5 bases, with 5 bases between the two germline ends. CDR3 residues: CASSSGETQYF. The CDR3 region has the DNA TGTGCCAGCAGCTCAGGGGAGACCCAGTACTTC.

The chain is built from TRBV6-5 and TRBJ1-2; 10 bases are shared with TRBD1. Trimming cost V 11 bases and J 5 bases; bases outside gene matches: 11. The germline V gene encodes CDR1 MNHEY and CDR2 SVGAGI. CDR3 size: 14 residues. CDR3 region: CASGTGAVDYGYTF. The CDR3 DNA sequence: TGTGCCTCAGGGACAGGGGCTGTGGATTATGGCTACACCTTC.

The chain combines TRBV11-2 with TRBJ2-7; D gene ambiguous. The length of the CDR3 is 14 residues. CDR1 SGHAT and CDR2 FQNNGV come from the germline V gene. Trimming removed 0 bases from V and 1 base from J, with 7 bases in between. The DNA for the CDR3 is TGTGCCAGCAGCTTAGATGGCAGTTCCTACGAGCAGTACTTC. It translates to CASSLDGSSYEQYF.

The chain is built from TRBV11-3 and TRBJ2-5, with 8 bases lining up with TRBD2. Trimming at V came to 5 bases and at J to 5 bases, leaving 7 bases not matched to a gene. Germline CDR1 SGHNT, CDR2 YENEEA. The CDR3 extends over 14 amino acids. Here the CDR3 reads CASSPGGAGETQYF. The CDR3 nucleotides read TGTGCCAGCAGCCCCGGGGGGGCCGGGGAGACCCAGTACTTC.